This T cell receptor beta chain was observed in a study of blood T cell repertoires in COVID-19. Overall study context: Some COVID-19 samples were acute and others convalescent; all came from the United States, Italy and Spain.

This clone was picked up many times. Per the authors' pipeline: Reference gene primers were amplified, and this amplification served to estimate nucleated cell counts. Assay: immunoSEQ multiplex PCR; the TCRdb copy retains only in-frame clones and omits some. The DNA was the basis for D and trimming; V, J and clone size are from that table. The data show fewer than 85,000 clones, with approximately 78% seen just once and nearly 5% held by the top ten. V shed 0 bases, J shed 6 bases, and the junction held 5 bases outside the gene matches. The CDR3 runs to 15 residues. CDR1 is SGDLS, CDR2 YYNGEE, per germline.

The clonotype was recovered from a woman of 80 years or more with active or convalescent COVID-19. The chain uses TRBV9 and TRBJ2-1; TRBD1 matches 8 bases. The specimen sequenced was peripheral blood. The DNA of the CDR3 is TGTGCCAGCAGCGTAGGCACAGGGGGACCCAATGAGCAGTTCTTC. Its translation: CASSVGTGGPNEQFF. The variable domain in full, with the rest retrieved from reference TRBV9 and TRBJ2-1, is DSGVTQTPKHLITATGQRVTLRCSPRSGDLSVYWYQQSLDQGLQFLIQYYNGEERAKGNILERFSAQQFPDLHSELNLSSLELGDSALYFCASSVGTGGPNEQFFGPGTRLTVL.